This passage covers 14 T cell receptor beta chains from one sample sequenced in a study of shared clonotypes between healthy human individuals. Data came from immunoSEQ multiplex PCR; TCRdb stores just in-frame clones and leaves some out. Seen here are approximately 700,000 clones, 55% to 85% observed once, and the top ten hold under 2%. The source material was memory CD4+ T cells sorted from blood. The subset: CD45RA-negative fraction. The receptors were sampled from a woman aged 25 to 45 in good health.

The rearrangement uses TRBV5-1 and TRBJ1-4; D not resolved. V lost 6 bases, J lost 7 bases, and 16 bases lay in between. Germline-derived CDR1 and CDR2 are SGHRS and YFSETQ. CDR3 length equals 14 residues. CDR3 residues: CASKNSRTSEKLFF. In DNA, the CDR3 is TGCGCCAGCAAAAACAGCAGGACGAGTGAAAAACTGTTTTTT.

The rearrangement links TRBV7-9 to TRBJ2-1; 8 bases agree with TRBD1. Germline CDR1 and CDR2: SEHNR and FQNEAQ (reference sequence). J lost 7 bases, V lost 5 bases, and 7 bases had no gene match. The CDR3 spans 14 residues. DNA of the CDR3: TGTGCCAGCAGCCCCGGACAGGGAGGAAATGAGCAGTTCTTC. It yields the protein CASSPGQGGNEQFF.

This clone was recorded at least ten times. The chain recombines TRBV6-1 with TRBJ1-2, with TRBD1 matching over 7 bases. CDR1 is MNHNS and CDR2 is SASEGT in the germline V gene. V gave up 6 bases and J gave up 7 bases; unmatched junction bases: 8. The CDR3 extends over 13 amino acids. The CDR3: CASRHGQEGGYTF. The CDR3 DNA sequence: TGTGCCAGCAGACACGGACAGGAGGGTGGCTACACCTTC.

The genes are TRBV2 and TRBJ2-7; D remains unclear. V was trimmed by 6 bases and J by 1 base, leaving 7 bases between them. This CDR3 has 12 residues. Germline CDR1 and CDR2: SNHLY and FYNNEI. The CDR3 spells CASSYMSYEQYF. The DNA for the CDR3 is TGTGCCAGCAGCTATATGTCCTACGAGCAGTACTTC. The full variable domain, completed using reference TRBV2 and TRBJ2-7, is EPEVTQTPSHQVTQMGQEVILRCVPISNHLYFYWYRQILGQKVEFLVSFYNNEISEKSEIFDDQFSVERPDGSNFTLKIRSTKLEDSAMYFCASSYMSYEQYFGPGTRLTVT.

This chain uses TRBV6-7 with TRBJ1-2; D ambiguous. TRBV6-7 carries the ORF label, with uncertain function. CDR3 length: 11 residues. Between the trimmed V and J ends, which lost 6 bases and 4 bases, there was a span of 6 bases. In nucleotides, the CDR3 is TGTGCCAGCAGAGTAGGCTATGGCTACACCTTC. Translation gives CASRVGYGYTF.

This clone occurred a few times. This sample also contains other DNA sequences that code for the same CDR3. The V call is TRBV2, the J call TRBJ1-2; D uncertain. In germline, CDR1 is SNHLY, CDR2 FYNNEI. V was clipped by 2 bases and J by 1 base, with 8 bases between them. The CDR3 spans 14 residues. The CDR3 bases are TGTGCCAGCAGTGAACGTGGCAGTAACTATGGCTACACCTTC. This encodes CASSERGSNYGYTF.

The gene calls are TRBV2 and TRBJ2-7; weak D call: TRBD2 (5 bases). V lost 5 bases to trimming and J lost 4 bases, with 15 bases between them. The CDR3 is 14 amino acids. CDR1 and CDR2 from the germline V gene are SNHLY and FYNNEI. The CDR3 spells CASSSDYQTYEQYF. DNA of the CDR3: TGTGCCAGCAGTTCCGACTATCAGACTTACGAGCAGTACTTC.

The chain uses TRBV19 and TRBJ2-5, with 13 bases fitting TRBD2. This CDR3 spans 15 amino acids. Germline V lookup: CDR1 LNHDA, CDR2 SQIVND (reference sequence). With V trimmed by 6 bases and J by 4 bases, 5 bases remained unmatched. CDR3 amino acids: CASRPGLAGRETQYF. CDR3 bases: TGTGCCAGTAGGCCGGGACTAGCGGGGAGAGAGACCCAGTACTTC. The full variable domain, in which reference TRBV19 and TRBJ2-5 provide the parts outside the CDR3, is DGGITQSPKYLFRKEGQNVTLSCEQNLNHDAMYWYRQDPGQGLRLIYYSQIVNDFQKGDIAEGYSVSREKKESFPLTVTSAQKNPTAFYLCASRPGLAGRETQYFGPGTRLLVL.

In regard to this clone: Different DNA sequences within this sample yield the same CDR3. V and J are TRBV7-3 and TRBJ1-5; no firm D call. CDR3 length: 13 amino acids. V shed 5 bases and J shed 5 bases, with 10 bases lying between them. Germline loops: CDR1 SGHTA, CDR2 FQGTGA. DNA of the CDR3: TGTGCCAGCAGCCTACAACGGGATCAGCCCCAGCATTTT. Translating it yields CASSLQRDQPQHF.

The genes are TRBV10-3 and TRBJ1-2; no firm D call. Germline CDR1 and CDR2: ENHRY and SYGVKD. There are 14 residues in the CDR3. The V end was cut by 7 bases, the J end by 8 bases, with 20 bases between. CDR3 protein: CAIKAVGGAEGYTF. The CDR3 DNA reads TGTGCCATCAAGGCGGTAGGAGGAGCAGAGGGCTACACCTTC.

The V call is TRBV28, the J call TRBJ2-7; D is uncertain. This CDR3 is built from 11 residues. CDR1 MDHEN and CDR2 SYDVKM come from the germline V gene. V lost 6 bases, J lost 2 bases, and 5 bases lay in between. This CDR3 reads CASSATYEQYF. For the CDR3, the DNA is TGTGCCAGCAGCGCAACCTACGAGCAGTACTTC.

This clone was counted at least ten times. This chain joins TRBV6-6 and TRBJ1-5; D is undetermined. Trimming removed 4 bases at V and 6 bases at J, with 16 bases between. The CDR3 loop spans 15 amino acids. CDR1 is MNHNY, CDR2 SVGAGI, per germline (reference sequence). The CDR3 region is CASSSITRAGQPQHF. The CDR3 DNA follows: TGTGCCAGCAGTTCCATAACACGGGCCGGTCAGCCCCAGCATTTT.

The CDR3 loop is CASKLAGLTDTQYF. In nucleotides, the CDR3 is TGTGCCAGTAAACTAGCGGGATTAACAGATACGCAGTATTTT. The chain links TRBV19 to TRBJ2-3; 10 bases match TRBD2. The CDR3 has 14 amino acids. V gave up 7 bases and J gave up 3 bases; unmatched junction bases: 4. The germline CDR1 and CDR2 sequences are LNHDA and SQIVND (reference sequence).

This clone occurred a few times. Other nucleotide sequences from this sample produce the same CDR3. The CDR3, as DNA: TGTGCCAGCAGTTTCCCTAGTTTGGAGACCCAGTACTTC. Translating gives CASSFPSLETQYF. The chain uses TRBV28 and TRBJ2-5; D call uncertain. The V and J ends lost 3 bases and 5 bases respectively, with 10 bases between them. The CDR3 spans 13 residues. CDR1 is MDHEN and CDR2 is SYDVKM in the germline V gene.